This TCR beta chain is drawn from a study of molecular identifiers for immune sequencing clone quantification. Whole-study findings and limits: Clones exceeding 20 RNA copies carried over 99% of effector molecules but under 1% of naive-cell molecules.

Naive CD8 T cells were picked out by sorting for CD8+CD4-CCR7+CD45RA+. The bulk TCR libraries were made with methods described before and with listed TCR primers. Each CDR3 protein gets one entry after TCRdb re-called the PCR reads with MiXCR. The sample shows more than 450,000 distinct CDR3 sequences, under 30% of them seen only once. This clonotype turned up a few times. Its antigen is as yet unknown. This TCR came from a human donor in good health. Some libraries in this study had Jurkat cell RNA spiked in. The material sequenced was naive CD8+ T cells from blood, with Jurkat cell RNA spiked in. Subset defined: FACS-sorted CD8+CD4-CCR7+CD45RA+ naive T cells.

CDR3 bases: TGTGCCAGCAGGGGACTAGCGGGGGATACCTACGAGCAGTACTTC. Translated: CASRGLAGDTYEQYF. The chain is built from TRBV2 and TRBJ2-7; 14 nucleotides line up with TRBD2. J was trimmed by 2 bases and V by 6 bases; bases with no gene match: 3. Germline loops: CDR1 SNHLY, CDR2 FYNNEI. CDR3 size: 15 residues.